The clone carrying this T cell receptor beta chain has a handful of counts. The data originate from a study of T-cell reconstitution after alpha-beta-depleted transplantation in children. Unique molecular identifiers were used to barcode this TCRbeta library. TCRdb re-called the PCR reads with MiXCR, one entry per CDR3 protein. The sample lists roughly 120,000 distinct CDR3 sequences; around a tenth were seen once. V shed 7 bases and J 0 bases; nucleotides not matched to a gene: 11. Looked up from germline, CDR1 is SGHTA and CDR2 is FQGNSA. The CDR3 extends over 17 amino acids. The sample in question was PBMCs from the stem cell graft donor, obtained from the stem cell graft. The chain links TRBV7-2 to TRBJ2-3; TRBD2 aligns across 9 bases. This TCR was sampled from a human donor who donated a stem cell graft to a child with acute lymphoblastic leukemia. The CDR3 DNA follows: TGTGCCAGCATGCAGGGCGGGAGGGCCGCTAGCACAGATACGCAGTATTTT. Its translation: CASMQGGRAASTDTQYF.